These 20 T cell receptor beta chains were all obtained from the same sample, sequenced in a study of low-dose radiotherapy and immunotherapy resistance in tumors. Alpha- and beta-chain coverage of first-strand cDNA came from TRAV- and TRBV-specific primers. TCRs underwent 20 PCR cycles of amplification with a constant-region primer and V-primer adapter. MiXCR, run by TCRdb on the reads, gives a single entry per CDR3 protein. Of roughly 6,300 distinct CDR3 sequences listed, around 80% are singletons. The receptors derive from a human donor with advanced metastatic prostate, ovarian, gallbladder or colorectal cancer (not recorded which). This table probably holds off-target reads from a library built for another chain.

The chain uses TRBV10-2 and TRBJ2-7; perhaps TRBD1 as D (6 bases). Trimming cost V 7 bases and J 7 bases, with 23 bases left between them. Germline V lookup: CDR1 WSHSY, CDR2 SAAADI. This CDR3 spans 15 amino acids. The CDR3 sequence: CASNKPGPKGEEQYF. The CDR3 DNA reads TGCGCCAGCAACAAGCCGGGACCCAAGGGGGAAGAGCAGTACTTC.

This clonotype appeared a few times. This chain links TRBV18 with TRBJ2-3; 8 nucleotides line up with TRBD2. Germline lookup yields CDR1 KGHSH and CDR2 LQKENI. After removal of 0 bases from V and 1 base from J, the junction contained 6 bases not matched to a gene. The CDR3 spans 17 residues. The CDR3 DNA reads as TGTGCCAGCTCACCACCGGGCGGGGGGCACCGCACAGATACGCAGTATTTT. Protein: CASSPPGGGHRTDTQYF. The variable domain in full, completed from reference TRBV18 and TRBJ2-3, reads NAGVMQNPRHLVRRRGQEARLRCSPMKGHSHVYWYRQLPEEGLKFMVYLQKENIIDESGMPKERFSAEFPKEGPSILRIQQVVRGDSAAYFCASSPPGGGHRTDTQYFGPGTRLTVL.

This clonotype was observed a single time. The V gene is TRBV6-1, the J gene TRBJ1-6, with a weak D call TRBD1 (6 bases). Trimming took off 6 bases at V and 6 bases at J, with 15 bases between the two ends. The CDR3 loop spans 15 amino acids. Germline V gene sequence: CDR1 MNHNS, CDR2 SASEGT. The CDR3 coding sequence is TGTGCCAGCAGCCGCGCCCGGGACATTAATTCACCCCTCCACTTT. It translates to CASSRARDINSPLHF.

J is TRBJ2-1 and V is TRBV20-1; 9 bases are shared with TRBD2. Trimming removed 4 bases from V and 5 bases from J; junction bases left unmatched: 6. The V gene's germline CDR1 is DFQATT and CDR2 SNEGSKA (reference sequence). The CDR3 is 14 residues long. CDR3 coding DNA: TGCAGTGCTATCACTAGCGGGTCTCACAATGAGCAGTTCTTC. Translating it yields CSAITSGSHNEQFF.

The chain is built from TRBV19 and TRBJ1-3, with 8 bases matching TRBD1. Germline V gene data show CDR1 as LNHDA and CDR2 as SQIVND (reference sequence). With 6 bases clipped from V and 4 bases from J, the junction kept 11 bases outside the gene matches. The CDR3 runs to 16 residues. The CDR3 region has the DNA TGTGCCAGTAGCGACCGGACAGGGCCCCCAGGAAACACCATATATTTT. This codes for CASSDRTGPPGNTIYF.

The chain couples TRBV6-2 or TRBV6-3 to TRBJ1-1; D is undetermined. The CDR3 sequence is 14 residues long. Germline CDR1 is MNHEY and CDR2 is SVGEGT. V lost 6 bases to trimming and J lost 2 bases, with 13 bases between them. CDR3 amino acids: CASSPSGGNTEAFF. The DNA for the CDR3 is TGTGCCAGCAGCCCCAGCGGAGGAAACACTGAAGCTTTCTTT.

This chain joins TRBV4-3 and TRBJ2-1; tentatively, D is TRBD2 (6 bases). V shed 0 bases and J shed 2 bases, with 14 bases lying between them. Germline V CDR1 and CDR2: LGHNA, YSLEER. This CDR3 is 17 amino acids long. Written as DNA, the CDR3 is TGCGCCAGCAGCCAAGAGACGATGCGGGGAGCCTACAATGAGCAGTTCTTC. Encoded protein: CASSQETMRGAYNEQFF.

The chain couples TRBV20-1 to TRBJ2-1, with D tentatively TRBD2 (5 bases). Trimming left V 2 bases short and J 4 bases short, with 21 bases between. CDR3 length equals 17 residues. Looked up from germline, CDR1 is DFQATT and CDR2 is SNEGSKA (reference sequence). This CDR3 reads CSARSPALAHGYNEQFF. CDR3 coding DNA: TGCAGTGCTAGATCGCCCGCCCTAGCTCACGGATACAATGAGCAGTTCTTC.

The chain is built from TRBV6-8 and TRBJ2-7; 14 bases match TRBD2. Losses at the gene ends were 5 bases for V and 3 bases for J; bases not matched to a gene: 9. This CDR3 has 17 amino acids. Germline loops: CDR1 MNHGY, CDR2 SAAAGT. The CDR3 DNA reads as TGTGCCAGCAGTGCCAAGGGGACTAGCGGGGGATACTACGAGCAGTACTTC. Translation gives CASSAKGTSGGYYEQYF.

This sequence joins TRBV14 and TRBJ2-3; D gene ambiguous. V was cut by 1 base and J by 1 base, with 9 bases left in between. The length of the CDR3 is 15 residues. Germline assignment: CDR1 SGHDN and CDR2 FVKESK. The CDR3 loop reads CASSQVLGGTDTQYF. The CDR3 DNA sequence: TGTGCCAGCAGCCAAGTCTTAGGTGGCACAGATACGCAGTATTTT.

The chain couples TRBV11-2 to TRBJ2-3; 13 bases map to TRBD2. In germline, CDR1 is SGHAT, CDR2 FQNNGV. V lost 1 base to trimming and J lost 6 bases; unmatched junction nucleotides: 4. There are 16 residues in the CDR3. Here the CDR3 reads CASSLGGLAGVDTQYF. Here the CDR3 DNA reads TGTGCCAGCAGCTTAGGCGGACTAGCGGGGGTGGATACGCAGTATTTT.

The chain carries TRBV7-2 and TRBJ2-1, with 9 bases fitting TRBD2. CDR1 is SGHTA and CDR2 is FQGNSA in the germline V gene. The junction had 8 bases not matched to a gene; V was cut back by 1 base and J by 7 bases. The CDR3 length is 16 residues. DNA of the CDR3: TGTGCCAGCAGCTTAGGGGCGGGAGGGCCTATTAATGAGCAGTTCTTC. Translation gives CASSLGAGGPINEQFF.

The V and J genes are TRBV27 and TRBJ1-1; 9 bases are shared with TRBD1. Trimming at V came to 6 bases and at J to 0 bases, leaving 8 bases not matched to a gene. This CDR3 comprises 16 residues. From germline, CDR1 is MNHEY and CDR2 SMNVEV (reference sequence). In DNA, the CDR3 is TGTGCCAGCAGACCGGGGACAGGGCTTCTGAACACTGAAGCTTTCTTT. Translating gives CASRPGTGLLNTEAFF.

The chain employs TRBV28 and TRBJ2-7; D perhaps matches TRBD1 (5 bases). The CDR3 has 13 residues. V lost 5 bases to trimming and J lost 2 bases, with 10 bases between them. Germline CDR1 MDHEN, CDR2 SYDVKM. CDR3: CASSPAGPYEQYF. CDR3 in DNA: TGTGCCAGCAGTCCGGCAGGGCCCTACGAGCAGTACTTC.

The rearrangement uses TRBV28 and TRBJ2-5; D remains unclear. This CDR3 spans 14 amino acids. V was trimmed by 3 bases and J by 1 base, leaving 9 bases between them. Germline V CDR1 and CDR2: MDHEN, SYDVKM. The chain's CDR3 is CASSFSLSQETQYF. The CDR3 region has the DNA TGTGCCAGCAGTTTTAGCTTGTCCCAAGAGACCCAGTACTTC.

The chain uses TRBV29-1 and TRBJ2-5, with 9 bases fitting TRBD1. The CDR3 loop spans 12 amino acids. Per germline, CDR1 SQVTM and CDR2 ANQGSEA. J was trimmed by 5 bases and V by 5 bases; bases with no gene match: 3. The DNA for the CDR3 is TGCAGCGTTCTTGGGACAGGGGAGACCCAGTACTTC. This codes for CSVLGTGETQYF. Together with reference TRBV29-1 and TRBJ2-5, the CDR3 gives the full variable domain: SAVISQKPSRDICQRGTSLTIQCQVDSQVTMMFWYRQQPGQSLTLIATANQGSEATYESGFVIDKFPISRPNLTFSTLTVSNMSPEDSSIYLCSVLGTGETQYFGPGTRLLVL.

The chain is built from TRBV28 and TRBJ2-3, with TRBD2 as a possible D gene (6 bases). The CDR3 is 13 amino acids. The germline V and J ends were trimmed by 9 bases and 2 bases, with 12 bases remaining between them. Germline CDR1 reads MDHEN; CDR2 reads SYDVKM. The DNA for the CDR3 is TGTGCCAGTTCGGGGGAAGTCACAGATACGCAGTATTTT. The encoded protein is CASSGEVTDTQYF.

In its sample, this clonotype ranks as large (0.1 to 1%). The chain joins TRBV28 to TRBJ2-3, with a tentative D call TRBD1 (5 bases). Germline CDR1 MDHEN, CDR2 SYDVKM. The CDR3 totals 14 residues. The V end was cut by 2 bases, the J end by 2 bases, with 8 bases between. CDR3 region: CASSLDSYTDTQYF. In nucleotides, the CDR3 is TGTGCCAGCAGTTTAGACAGTTACACAGATACGCAGTATTTT.

CDR3 protein: CASREGGQPQHF. The CDR3 DNA reads as TGTGCCAGCAGGGAGGGGGGTCAGCCCCAGCATTTT. The chain couples TRBV12-3 or TRBV12-4 to TRBJ1-5; D is possibly TRBD1 (6 bases). V lost 6 bases and J lost 6, with 9 bases in between. This CDR3 has 12 residues.

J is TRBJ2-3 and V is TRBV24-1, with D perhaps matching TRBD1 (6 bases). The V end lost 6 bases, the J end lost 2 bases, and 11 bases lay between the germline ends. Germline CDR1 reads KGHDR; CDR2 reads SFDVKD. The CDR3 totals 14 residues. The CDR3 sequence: CATSHRDYTDTQYF. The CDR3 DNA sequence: TGTGCCACCAGTCACAGGGATTACACAGATACGCAGTATTTT.